The table lists the clone carrying this T cell receptor beta chain with a few counts. Antigen: not known. Starting from approximately 500 ng of total RNA, TCR beta cDNA was produced with a primer in the constant region. Employing slightly modified ARM-PCR, three nested multiplex PCR rounds were run, and these gave rise to the TCR beta libraries. Rounds one and two of PCR, each of 9 to 11 cycles, were primed with TRBV1-TRBV30 forward primers and a C-beta reverse primer. TCRdb itself ran the multiplex PCR reads through MiXCR, one entry per CDR3 protein. The data contain approximately 320,000 distinct CDR3 sequences, approximately 54% of them singletons. Unsorted whole blood supplied the RNA, and germline DNA was extracted too. Germline loops: CDR1 MNHEY, CDR2 SVGAGI. The CDR3 extends over 16 amino acids. The V gene lost 0 bases and the J gene lost 0 bases, with 8 bases spanning the gap. This sample is drawn from a study of tumor-infiltrating lymphocytes in primary liver carcinoma. About the research overall: Each participant had primary liver carcinoma, and surgical resection was the treatment.

Study-wide results and limits: Tumors significantly exceeded blood in top-250-clone fraction (p = 0.039).

J is TRBJ1-4 and V is TRBV6-5; D may be TRBD1 (5 bases). The sample consisted of peripheral blood. This sequence originates from a woman aged 30 to 39 with primary liver carcinoma and hepatitis B virus infection. This CDR3 reads CASSYSRGATNEKLFF. DNA of the CDR3: TGTGCCAGCAGTTACTCGAGGGGAGCAACTAATGAAAAACTGTTTTTT.